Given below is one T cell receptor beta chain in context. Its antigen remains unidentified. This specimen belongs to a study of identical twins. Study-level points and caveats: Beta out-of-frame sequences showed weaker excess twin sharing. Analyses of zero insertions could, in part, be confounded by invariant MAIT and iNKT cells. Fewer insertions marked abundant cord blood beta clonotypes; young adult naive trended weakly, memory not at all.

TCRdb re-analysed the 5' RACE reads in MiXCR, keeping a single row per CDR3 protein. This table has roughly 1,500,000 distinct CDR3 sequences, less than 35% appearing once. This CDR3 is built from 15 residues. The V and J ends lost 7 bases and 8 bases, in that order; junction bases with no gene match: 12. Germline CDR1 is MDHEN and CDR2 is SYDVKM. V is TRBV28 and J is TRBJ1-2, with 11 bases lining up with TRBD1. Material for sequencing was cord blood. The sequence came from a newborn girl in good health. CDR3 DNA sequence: TGTGCCAGCACCCCTCTCCGGGACAGGGGGTGGGGCTACACCTTC. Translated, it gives CASTPLRDRGWGYTF.